A selection of T cell receptor beta chains follows, all from one sample in a study of tumor-infiltrating lymphocytes in primary liver carcinoma. TCRdb fed the multiplex PCR reads into MiXCR, producing one record per CDR3 protein. The sample lists around 170,000 distinct CDR3 sequences; over 50% were seen once. The source material was peripheral blood. Receptors originate from a middle-aged man with primary liver carcinoma and hepatitis B virus infection. The CDR3 runs from the conserved cysteine through the conserved F or W. The order of the fields is V gene, D gene, J gene, clone size, CDR3 protein, CDR3 DNA. A D gene is named only where the DNA matches it firmly. A row's size may be missing; if present it is once, few, many or a size class.

TRBV5-6,TRBD2,TRBJ2-1,few,CASRPRERTYNEQFF,TGTGCCAGCAGACCGCGGGAGAGGACATACAATGAGCAGTTCTTC
TRBV25-1,.,TRBJ2-6,once,CASSEFSPSGANALTF,TGTGCCAGTAGTGAATTTTCCCCCTCTGGGGCCAACGCCCTGACTTTC
TRBV5-1,.,TRBJ1-5,few,CASSLEGKDQPQHF,TGCGCCAGCAGCTTAGAGGGGAAGGATCAGCCCCAGCATTTT
TRBV7-8,.,TRBJ1-1,.,CASSPDVGAEAFF,TGTGCCAGCAGCCCCGACGTGGGGGCTGAAGCTTTCTTT
TRBV6-1,.,TRBJ1-1,.,CASSIQGRTEAFF,TGTGCCAGCAGTATTCAGGGTCGGACCGAAGCTTTCTTT
TRBV29-1,.,TRBJ2-1,.,CSVSGDRYNEQSF,TGCAGCGTCTCTGGGGACCGCTACAATGAGCAGTCCTTC
TRBV11-2,.,TRBJ2-1,many,CASSPRLTRDEQFF,TGTGCCAGCAGCCCCCGTTTAACCCGGGATGAGCAGTTCTTC
TRBV11-2,.,TRBJ2-7,.,CASSTGLPLDYGQYF,TGTGCCAGCAGCACAGGGTTACCGCTTGACTACGGGCAGTACTTC
TRBV7-9,.,TRBJ2-3,.,CASSLPPGAITDTQYF,TGTGCCAGCAGCCTCCCCCCGGGGGCCATCACAGATACGCAGTATTTT
TRBV11-2,.,TRBJ2-1,.,CASSLDVVLAMGEQFF,TGTGCCAGCAGTTTGGATGTTGTACTAGCCATGGGTGAGCAGTTCTTC
TRBV5-1,.,TRBJ2-7,.,CASSLEDSYEQYF,TGCGCCAGCAGCTTGGAGGACAGTTACGAGCAGTACTTC
TRBV4-1,TRBD2,TRBJ2-5,many,CASSQDLAGRSSRETQYF,TGCGCCAGCAGCCAAGATCTAGCGGGACGCTCCTCCAGAGAGACCCAGTACTTC
TRBV10-3,TRBD1,TRBJ2-5,few,CAIRGDQGAGETQYF,TGTGCCATCAGAGGAGACCAGGGGGCTGGAGAGACCCAGTACTTC
TRBV4-1,.,TRBJ1-1,many,CASSPQAGGTEAFF,TGCGCCAGCAGCCCTCAAGCGGGGGGAACTGAAGCTTTCTTT